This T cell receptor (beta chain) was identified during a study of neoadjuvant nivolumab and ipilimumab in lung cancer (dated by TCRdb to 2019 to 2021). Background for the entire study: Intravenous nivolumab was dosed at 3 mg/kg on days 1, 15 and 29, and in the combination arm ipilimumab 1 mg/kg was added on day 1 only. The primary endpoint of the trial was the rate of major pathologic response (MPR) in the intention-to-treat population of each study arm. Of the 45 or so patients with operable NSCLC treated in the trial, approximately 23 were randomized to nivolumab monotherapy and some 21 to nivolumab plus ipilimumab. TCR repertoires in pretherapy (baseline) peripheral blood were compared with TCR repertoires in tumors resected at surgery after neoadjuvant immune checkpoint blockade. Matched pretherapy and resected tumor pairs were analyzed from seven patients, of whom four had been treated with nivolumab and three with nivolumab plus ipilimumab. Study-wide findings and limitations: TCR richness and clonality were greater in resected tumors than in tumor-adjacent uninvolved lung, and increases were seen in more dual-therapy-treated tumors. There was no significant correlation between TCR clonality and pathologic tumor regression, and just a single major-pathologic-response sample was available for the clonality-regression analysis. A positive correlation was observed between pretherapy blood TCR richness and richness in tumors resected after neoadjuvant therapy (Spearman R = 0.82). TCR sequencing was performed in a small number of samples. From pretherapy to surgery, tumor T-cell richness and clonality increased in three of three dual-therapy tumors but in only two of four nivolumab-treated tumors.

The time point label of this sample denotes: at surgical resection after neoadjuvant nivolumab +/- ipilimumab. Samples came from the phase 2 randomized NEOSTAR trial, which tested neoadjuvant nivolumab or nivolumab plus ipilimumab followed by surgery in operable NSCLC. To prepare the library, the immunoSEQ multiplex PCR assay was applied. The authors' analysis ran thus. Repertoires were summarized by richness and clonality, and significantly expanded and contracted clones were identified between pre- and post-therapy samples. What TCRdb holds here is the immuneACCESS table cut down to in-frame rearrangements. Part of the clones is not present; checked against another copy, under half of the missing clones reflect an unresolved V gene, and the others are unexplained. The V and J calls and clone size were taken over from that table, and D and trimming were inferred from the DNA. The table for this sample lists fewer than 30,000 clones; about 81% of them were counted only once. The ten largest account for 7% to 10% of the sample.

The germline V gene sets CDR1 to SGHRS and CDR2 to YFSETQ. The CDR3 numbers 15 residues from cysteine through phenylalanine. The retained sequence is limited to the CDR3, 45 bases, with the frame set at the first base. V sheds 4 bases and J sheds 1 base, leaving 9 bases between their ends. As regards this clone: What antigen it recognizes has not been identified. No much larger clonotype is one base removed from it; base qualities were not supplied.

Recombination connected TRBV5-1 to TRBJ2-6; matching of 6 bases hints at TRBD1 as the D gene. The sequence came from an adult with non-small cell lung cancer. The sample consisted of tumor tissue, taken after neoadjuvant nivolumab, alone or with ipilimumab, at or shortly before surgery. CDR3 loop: CASSAGQSGANVLTF. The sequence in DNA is TGCGCCAGCAGCGCCGGACAGTCTGGGGCCAACGTCCTGACTTTC.